The next 30 T cell receptor beta chains were all read from a single sample in a study of TIL therapy for anti-PD-1-resistant metastatic lung cancer (dated by TCRdb to the early 2020s). Taken with the paper, the label for time point translates to: pre-treatment sample, taken before nivolumab and TIL therapy. Using bias-controlled multiplex PCR with the immunoSEQ v3 hsTCRB kit, the TCR beta CDR3 regions were amplified from genomic DNA. Sourced from immuneACCESS, this table was stored by TCRdb with only in-frame sequences that have V and J called. A share of the clones is absent; for the studies checked, an unresolved V gene accounts for under half, and the remainder has no known explanation. The sample table contains tens of thousands of clones; only one count was recorded for around three quarters of them. The ten top clones hold roughly 16% of the sample. Sequenced material: blood, taken at baseline. The receptor set was obtained from a man aged 65-85 years with non-small cell lung cancer.

The rearrangement links TRBV9 to TRBJ1-6, with 7 positions matching TRBD1. The germline V gene encodes CDR1 SGDLS and CDR2 YYNGEE. The CDR3 totals 14 residues. The junction had 3 bases not matched to a gene; V was cut back by 4 bases and J by 5 bases. The CDR3 DNA reads TGTGCCAGCAGCCCGGGACAGAATAATTCACCCCTCCACTTT. It specifies CASSPGQNNSPLHF.

V gene TRBV15 combines with J gene TRBJ2-7; 8 bases line up with TRBD2. The germline CDR1 and CDR2 sequences are LNHNV and YYDKDF (reference sequence). CDR3 size: 16 residues. V lost 0 bases, J lost 5 bases, and 9 bases stayed unmatched. CDR3 nucleotide sequence: TGTGCCACCAGCAGAGATGGCAAGCGGGAGCAAGACGAGCAGTACTTC. This gives the protein CATSRDGKREQDEQYF. Drawing the rest from reference TRBV15 and TRBJ2-7, the complete variable domain is DAMVIQNPRYQVTQFGKPVTLSCSQTLNHNVMYWYQQKSSQAPKLLFHYYDKDFNNEADTPDNFQSRRPNTSFCFLDIRSPGLGDTAMYLCATSRDGKREQDEQYFGPGTRLTVT.

V usage is TRBV7-9 and J usage is TRBJ1-5; D remains ambiguous. Germline CDR1 and CDR2: SEHNR and FQNEAQ (reference sequence). This CDR3 spans 13 amino acids. Deletions cut 2 bases from V and 5 bases from J, with 7 bases between. CDR3 sequence (DNA): TGTGCCAGCAGCTTATCTTATGATCAGCCCCAGCATTTT. Translated, it gives CASSLSYDQPQHF.

V usage is TRBV9 and J usage is TRBJ2-1, with 9 bases aligning to TRBD1. The CDR3 consists of 15 residues. Germline V gene data show CDR1 as SGDLS and CDR2 as YYNGEE. V dropped 0 bases and J dropped 6; count of bases not matched to a gene: 4. In nucleotides, the CDR3 is TGTGCCAGCAGCGTAGGGGGACAGGGCCTCAATGAGCAGTTCTTC. Translation: CASSVGGQGLNEQFF.

This clone was counted only a few times. The V and J genes are TRBV19 and TRBJ1-1, with a tentative D call TRBD1 (5 bases). This CDR3 contains 11 residues. Trimming pared 10 bases from V and 4 bases from J, leaving 10 bases between. The V gene's germline CDR1 is LNHDA and CDR2 SQIVND (reference sequence). The CDR3 DNA sequence: TGTGCCACCTCCAGGGTCACTGAAGCTTTCTTT. This encodes CATSRVTEAFF.

A single count supports this clone. The V gene is TRBV6-5, the J gene TRBJ2-7; 10 nucleotides match TRBD1. Germline V lookup: CDR1 MNHEY, CDR2 SVGAGI. The CDR3 extends over 15 amino acids. V dropped 6 bases and J dropped 6; count of bases not matched to a gene: 11. CDR3 residues: CASRTTGTGAIEQYF. The CDR3 region has the DNA TGTGCCAGCAGAACCACCGGGACAGGGGCCATCGAGCAGTACTTC.

In DNA form, the CDR3 reads TGCGCCAGCAGCCAAGATGGGGGGGAGATGTACTCCTACAATGAGCAGTTCTTC. Protein sequence: CASSQDGGEMYSYNEQFF. The V gene is TRBV4-1, the J gene TRBJ2-1; 7 positions match TRBD2. CDR1 is MGHRA and CDR2 is YSYEKL in the germline V gene. The CDR3 loop spans 18 amino acids. V lost 0 bases and J lost 0; bases outside the gene matches: 8.

The V and J genes are TRBV27 and TRBJ1-2; 9 nucleotides match TRBD1. CDR1 and CDR2 from the germline V gene are MNHEY and SMNVEV (reference sequence). This CDR3 has 17 amino acids. With 2 bases clipped from V and 2 bases from J, the junction kept 9 bases outside the gene matches. The CDR3 reads CASSLNGDRALNYGYTF. The CDR3 DNA reads TGTGCCAGCAGTTTAAACGGGGACAGGGCCCTGAACTATGGCTACACCTTC.

CDR3 nucleotide sequence: TGTGCCAGCAGCTCCCGGGGAACTGACAGGGGCCGGGAGACCCAGTACTTC. This translates into CASSSRGTDRGRETQYF. The V gene is TRBV5-6, the J gene TRBJ2-5, with TRBD1 matching 8 bases. The CDR3 extends over 17 amino acids. From germline, CDR1 is SGHDT and CDR2 YYEEEE. The J segment lost 5 bases and the V segment lost 3 bases, leaving 15 bases of the junction unmatched.

This clone has more than one count but fewer than ten. The chain links TRBV28 to TRBJ2-7; 12 positions match TRBD1. The germline V gene encodes CDR1 MDHEN and CDR2 SYDVKM. The CDR3 has 16 residues. With 3 bases clipped from V and 2 bases from J, the junction kept 5 bases outside the gene matches. CDR3 bases: TGTGCCAGCAGTTTCCACCGGGACAGGGGGCCCTACGAGCAGTACTTC. Protein sequence: CASSFHRDRGPYEQYF.

This clone was picked up one time. This chain connects TRBV15 to TRBJ1-5; D uncertain. Germline CDR1 and CDR2: LNHNV and YYDKDF (reference sequence). CDR3 length: 12 amino acids. V lost 3 bases and J lost 11, with 11 bases in between. This chain's CDR3 is CATSSIVSAQHF. CDR3 sequence (DNA): TGTGCCACCAGCAGCATAGTGTCAGCCCAGCATTTT.

This rearrangement joins TRBV7-4 to TRBJ2-3, with D perhaps matching TRBD1 (5 bases). Trimming cost V 5 bases and J 3 bases, with 18 bases left between them. The germline V gene has CDR1 SGHVT and CDR2 SQSDAQ. This CDR3 is 16 amino acids long. The CDR3 nucleotides read TGTGCCAGCAGCCCCCCGCCAGGGAAGGGAACAGATACGCAGTATTTT. Protein product: CASSPPPGKGTDTQYF.

This chain uses TRBV6-1 with TRBJ2-2; 9 positions match TRBD2. V trimming: 3 bases; J trimming: 6 bases; junction bases outside the gene matches: 8. The CDR3 consists of 16 residues. The germline V gene encodes CDR1 MNHNS and CDR2 SASEGT. CDR3 residues: CASSDVSGSVSGELFF. The DNA for the CDR3 is TGTGCCAGCAGTGATGTTAGCGGGAGTGTTTCCGGGGAGCTGTTTTTT.

The V gene is TRBV30, the J gene TRBJ2-3; 10 bases line up with TRBD2. Losses at the gene ends were 4 bases for V and 6 bases for J; bases not matched to a gene: 4. The germline gives CDR1 GTSNPN, CDR2 SVGIG (reference sequence). The CDR3 covers 13 residues. The CDR3 is CAWKSGRGDTQYF. CDR3 sequence (DNA): TGTGCCTGGAAAAGCGGGAGGGGGGATACGCAGTATTTT. Looking up the rest from reference TRBV30 and TRBJ2-3 gives the full variable domain: SQTIHQWPATLVQPVGSPLSLECTVEGTSNPNLYWYRQAAGRGLQLLFYSVGIGQISSEVPQNLSASRPQDRQFILSSKKLLLSDSGFYLCAWKSGRGDTQYFGPGTRLTVL.

The chain recombines TRBV28 with TRBJ2-7; D call uncertain. The germline CDR1 and CDR2 sequences are MDHEN and SYDVKM. The CDR3 runs 11 residues. Trimming cost V 4 bases and J 3 bases, with 4 bases left between them. CDR3 amino acids: CASSYDYEQYF. The CDR3 region has the DNA TGTGCCAGCAGTTACGACTACGAGCAGTACTTC.

This clone showed up just a few times. The genes are TRBV28 and TRBJ2-2; TRBD2 is a possible D gene (5 bases). V lost 2 bases and J lost 0, with 7 bases in between. The CDR3 has 15 amino acids. Germline V gene data show CDR1 as MDHEN and CDR2 as SYDVKM. In DNA form, the CDR3 reads TGTGCCAGCAGTTTAGCGGGTTCGAACACCGGGGAGCTGTTTTTT. Its translation is CASSLAGSNTGELFF.

This chain uses TRBV28 with TRBJ1-2, with 8 bases matching TRBD1. This CDR3 has 14 amino acids. V shed 2 bases, J shed 8 bases, and the junction held 7 bases outside the gene matches. Germline V lookup: CDR1 MDHEN, CDR2 SYDVKM. CDR3 region: CASSLDRGGGGYTF. DNA of the CDR3: TGTGCCAGCAGTTTAGACAGGGGAGGAGGGGGCTACACCTTC.

This chain links TRBV28 with TRBJ2-7; D is unresolved. This CDR3 has 12 amino acids. Germline lookup yields CDR1 MDHEN and CDR2 SYDVKM. Trimming cost V 5 bases and J 2 bases, with 7 bases left between them. The CDR3 nucleotides are TGTGCCAGCAGTCGCCTTACCTACGAGCAGTACTTC. Translated: CASSRLTYEQYF.

The chain links TRBV5-1 to TRBJ2-2; D is possibly TRBD1 or TRBD2 (5 bases each). The CDR3 has 16 residues. Looked up from germline, CDR1 is SGHRS and CDR2 is YFSETQ. V lost 0 bases, J lost 7 bases, and 16 bases lay in between. CDR3 sequence: CASSLATGQGIGELFF. The CDR3 region has the DNA TGCGCCAGCAGCTTGGCTACGGGGCAAGGGATCGGGGAGCTGTTTTTT.

The chain has TRBV7-8 and TRBJ1-5, with D unclear. Trimming cost V 1 base and J 2 bases, with 12 bases left between them. Germline V lookup: CDR1 SGHVS, CDR2 FQNEAQ. CDR3 size: 16 residues. The CDR3 nucleotides are TGTGCCAGCAGCTTAGATGCGGTTTTCGGCAATCAGCCCCAGCATTTT. It yields the protein CASSLDAVFGNQPQHF.

In its sample, this clone was seen a few times. J is TRBJ2-2 and V is TRBV27, with TRBD2 identical over 9 bases. With 8 bases clipped from V and 0 bases from J, the junction kept 4 bases outside the gene matches. This CDR3 is built from 15 residues. CDR1 and CDR2 (germline): MNHEY, SMNVEV (reference sequence). CDR3 coding DNA: TGTGCCAGCTGCGGGAGGGCCGCGAACACCGGGGAGCTGTTTTTT. Protein: CASCGRAANTGELFF.

The gene calls are TRBV28 and TRBJ2-2; D unresolved. Germline V gene lookup returns CDR1 MDHEN and CDR2 SYDVKM. The CDR3 loop spans 15 amino acids. Trimming left V 3 bases short and J 1 base short, with 9 bases between. This CDR3 reads CASSFGRLNTGELFF. The CDR3 DNA sequence: TGTGCCAGCAGTTTTGGACGGCTGAACACCGGGGAGCTGTTTTTT.

This clone was observed a single time. V gene TRBV5-4 combines with J gene TRBJ2-5; D gene uncertain. Looked up from germline, CDR1 is SGHNT and CDR2 is YYREEE (reference sequence). The CDR3 covers 14 residues. Trimming removed 4 bases from V and 2 bases from J, with 12 bases in between. CDR3 in amino acids: CASSQAAAQETQYF. The CDR3 region has the DNA TGTGCCAGCAGCCAGGCGGCAGCACAAGAGACCCAGTACTTC.

CDR3 nucleotide sequence: TGTGCCAGCAGCGTGTGGGACGGGAGCTACAATGAGCAGTTCTTC. Translating gives CASSVWDGSYNEQFF. The chain uses TRBV9 and TRBJ2-1, with TRBD2 as a possible D gene (6 bases). Trimming removed 2 bases from V and 3 bases from J, with 12 bases in between. Germline V CDR1 and CDR2: SGDLS, YYNGEE. The CDR3 extends over 15 amino acids.

The V call is TRBV18, the J call TRBJ1-5; maybe TRBD1 (6 bases). V was clipped by 3 bases and J by 7 bases, with 16 bases between them. Germline V CDR1 and CDR2: KGHSH, LQKENI. The CDR3 length is 15 residues. The CDR3 sequence: CASSPTPPGVQPQHF. The DNA for the CDR3 is TGTGCCAGCTCACCGACTCCTCCAGGGGTGCAGCCCCAGCATTTT.

The chain joins TRBV29-1 to TRBJ2-6; 8 bases agree with TRBD2. Germline CDR1 is SQVTM and CDR2 is ANQGSEA. This CDR3 has 16 residues. V shed 7 bases and J 0 bases; nucleotides not matched to a gene: 8. The CDR3 coding sequence is TGCAGCGCCCACGAGGCGGGAGGCTCTGGGGCCAACGTCCTGACTTTC. This gives the protein CSAHEAGGSGANVLTF. Variable domain in full (rest from reference TRBV29-1 and TRBJ2-6): SAVISQKPSRDICQRGTSLTIQCQVDSQVTMMFWYRQQPGQSLTLIATANQGSEATYESGFVIDKFPISRPNLTFSTLTVSNMSPEDSSIYLCSAHEAGGSGANVLTFGAGSRLTVL.

V and J are TRBV9 and TRBJ2-3; 7 positions agree with TRBD1. V dropped 0 bases and J dropped 0; count of bases not matched to a gene: 4. The germline gives CDR1 SGDLS, CDR2 YYNGEE. The CDR3 covers 16 residues. CDR3 nucleotide sequence: TGTGCCAGCAGCGTAGGAGGGGGCCTTAGCACAGATACGCAGTATTTT. Residues: CASSVGGGLSTDTQYF.

The chain joins TRBV7-9 to TRBJ2-1; TRBD2 aligns across 9 bases. The V gene end was trimmed by 3 bases and the J gene end by 7 bases; junction bases not matched to a gene: 7. This CDR3 has 15 residues. CDR1 and CDR2 (germline): SEHNR, FQNEAQ (reference sequence). The CDR3 sequence: CASSLAAGGFNEQFF. CDR3 nucleotides: TGTGCCAGCAGCTTGGCGGCGGGAGGGTTTAATGAGCAGTTCTTC.

This rearrangement joins TRBV2 to TRBJ1-5; the D gene is possibly TRBD1 (6 bases). Germline V lookup: CDR1 SNHLY, CDR2 FYNNEI. The CDR3 is 15 residues long. V lost 3 bases and J lost 7, with 16 bases in between. The CDR3 DNA sequence: TGTGCCAGCAGTGAGGAAACAGGGTCGGAGCAGCCCCAGCATTTT. This encodes CASSEETGSEQPQHF.

The chain is built from TRBV7-3 and TRBJ2-1; D is possibly TRBD2 (6 bases). CDR3 length: 14 residues. In germline, CDR1 is SGHTA, CDR2 FQGTGA. The V end was cut by 3 bases, the J end by 4 bases, with 10 bases between. The CDR3: CASSFTGTYNEQFF. CDR3 coding DNA: TGTGCCAGCAGCTTTACCGGGACTTACAATGAGCAGTTCTTC.